A single sample is the source of the 16 T cell receptor beta chains below, sequenced in a study of blood T cell repertoires in COVID-19. This table comes from immunoSEQ multiplex PCR, and its TCRdb copy is limited to in-frame clones, with some not included. The data contain under 130,000 clones, around 90% of them singletons. The sample taken for sequencing was peripheral blood. These receptors were taken from a woman in her sixties with acute or convalescent COVID-19.

The rearrangement links TRBV27 to TRBJ1-6; D not certain. The CDR3 covers 14 residues. V lost 6 bases and J lost 3, with 9 bases in between. CDR1 is MNHEY and CDR2 is SMNVEV in the germline V gene (reference sequence). The CDR3 loop reads CASSTEGYNSPLHF. The CDR3 DNA follows: TGTGCCAGCAGCACAGAGGGCTATAATTCACCCCTCCACTTT.

This chain connects TRBV6-5 to TRBJ1-1; D is unresolved. In germline, CDR1 is MNHEY, CDR2 SVGAGI. The V end lost 2 bases, the J end lost 6 bases, and 13 bases lay between the germline ends. This CDR3 contains 14 residues. CDR3 bases: TGTGCCAGCAGTTACCGACACAGCAACGCTGAAGCTTTCTTT. Residues: CASSYRHSNAEAFF.

The sample holds one count of this clone. The V call is TRBV4-1, the J call TRBJ2-7; 13 bases match TRBD2. The CDR3 loop spans 15 amino acids. J lost 9 bases, V lost 5 bases, and 10 bases had no gene match. Germline CDR1 reads MGHRA; CDR2 reads YSYEKL. The CDR3 loop reads CASSYSGTSGIGQYF. The CDR3 DNA follows: TGCGCCAGCAGCTATTCCGGGACTAGCGGGATCGGGCAGTACTTC.

In this sample, this clone turned up once. The V and J genes are TRBV11-2 and TRBJ2-3; D uncertain. Germline-derived CDR1 and CDR2 are SGHAT and FQNNGV. V was cut by 0 bases and J by 8 bases, with 15 bases left in between. The CDR3 runs to 15 residues. CDR3: CASSLENRRRTTQYF. CDR3 DNA: TGTGCCAGCAGCTTAGAAAATCGAAGGAGAACTACGCAGTATTTT.

This chain's CDR3 is CASSLGRTGLSGNTIYF. As DNA, the CDR3 is TGCGCCAGCAGCTTGGGCCGGACAGGACTCTCTGGAAACACCATATATTTT. The chain uses TRBV5-1 and TRBJ1-3; the match to TRBD1 covers 7 bases. The V segment lost 0 bases and the J segment 0 bases; nucleotides outside the gene matches: 6. The germline gives CDR1 SGHRS, CDR2 YFSETQ. The CDR3 loop spans 17 amino acids.

This clone was found a few times. The V call is TRBV19, the J call TRBJ2-1; 7 bases line up with TRBD2. Per the germline V gene, CDR1 is LNHDA and CDR2 is SQIVND (reference sequence). V gave up 1 base and J gave up 9 bases; unmatched junction bases: 6. The CDR3 is made up of 14 amino acids. The CDR3 sequence: CASSIGHGGSEQFF. CDR3 sequence (DNA): TGTGCCAGTAGTATAGGTCACGGGGGGAGTGAGCAGTTCTTC.

V usage is TRBV19 and J usage is TRBJ1-3; 9 positions match TRBD1. Germline CDR1 reads LNHDA; CDR2 reads SQIVND (reference sequence). The CDR3 runs 16 residues. The V and J ends lost 5 bases and 1 base, in that order; junction bases with no gene match: 6. This CDR3 is CASSQSGQGSGNTIYF. As DNA, the CDR3 is TGTGCCAGTAGTCAGTCGGGACAGGGATCTGGAAACACCATATATTTT.

The rearrangement uses TRBV19 and TRBJ1-3; D possibly corresponds to TRBD1 (5 bases). Deletions cut 8 bases from V and 0 bases from J, with 11 bases between. The CDR3 consists of 14 residues. Per germline, CDR1 LNHDA and CDR2 SQIVND (reference sequence). DNA for the CDR3: TGTGCCAGTTCCCGGGGGAGCTCTGGAAACACCATATATTTT. Translating gives CASSRGSSGNTIYF.

Here the CDR3 reads CASSYRGESAEAFF. The CDR3 nucleotides are TGTGCCAGCAGTTACAGGGGCGAAAGCGCTGAAGCTTTCTTT. This chain joins TRBV6-5 and TRBJ1-1, with D possibly TRBD1 on 5 matching bases. Germline V CDR1 and CDR2: MNHEY, SVGAGI. Trimming pared 2 bases from V and 6 bases from J, leaving 13 bases between. There are 14 residues in the CDR3.

Written as DNA, the CDR3 is TGTGCCAGCAGCTACCGGACTAGCGGGAGGGCGGTGAATGAGCAGTTCTTC. Residues: CASSYRTSGRAVNEQFF. This chain uses TRBV5-5 with TRBJ2-1; TRBD2 aligns across 15 bases. J gave up 7 bases and V 3 bases, and 8 bases lay outside the gene matches. The CDR3 contains 17 residues. Germline V gives CDR1 SGHKS, CDR2 YYEKEE (reference sequence).

The J gene is TRBJ2-3, the V gene TRBV2; 7 bases map to TRBD1. Per the germline V gene, CDR1 is SNHLY and CDR2 is FYNNEI. Germline trimming cut 7 bases from V and 0 bases from J; bases unmatched to any gene: 4. The CDR3 totals 14 residues. CDR3 bases: TGTGCCAGCACCCGGGACAGAAGCACAGATACGCAGTATTTT. Translation: CASTRDRSTDTQYF.

The chain recombines TRBV12-5 with TRBJ2-1; D gene uncertain. This CDR3 spans 14 amino acids. Germline CDR1 LGHNT, CDR2 FRNRAP. V dropped 1 base and J dropped 7 bases, with 11 bases sitting between them. The CDR3 sequence: CASGLAQKRNEQFF. In DNA form, the CDR3 reads TGTGCTAGTGGTTTGGCCCAAAAGAGGAATGAGCAGTTCTTC.

The chain employs TRBV7-2 and TRBJ2-5; D might be TRBD2 (5 bases). The germline CDR1 and CDR2 sequences are SGHTA and FQGNSA. The CDR3 is 15 residues long. The germline V and J ends were trimmed by 1 base and 0 bases, with 9 bases remaining between them. CDR3 in amino acids: CASSLGEADQETQYF. The CDR3 nucleotides read TGTGCCAGCAGCTTAGGAGAAGCGGACCAAGAGACCCAGTACTTC. The full variable domain, completed using reference TRBV7-2 and TRBJ2-5, is GAGVSQSPSNKVTEKGKDVELRCDPISGHTALYWYRQSLGQGLEFLIYFQGNSAPDKSGLPSDRFSAERTGGSVSTLTIQRTQQEDSAVYLCASSLGEADQETQYFGPGTRLLVL.

The chain has TRBV5-1 and TRBJ1-6; 8 bases fit TRBD1. Germline CDR1 and CDR2: SGHRS and YFSETQ. J was trimmed by 7 bases and V by 4 bases; bases with no gene match: 13. The CDR3 has 17 amino acids. The CDR3 spells CASSPGQGGLPNSPLHF. The CDR3 bases are TGCGCCAGCAGCCCTGGACAGGGAGGGTTACCAAATTCACCCCTCCACTTT.

The chain recombines TRBV7-9 with TRBJ1-6, with 8 nucleotides matching TRBD1. The junction had 6 bases not matched to a gene; V was cut back by 5 bases and J by 9 bases. The V gene's germline CDR1 is SEHNR and CDR2 FQNEAQ (reference sequence). The CDR3 runs 14 residues. CDR3 in amino acids: CASSNGQGSSPLHF. The CDR3 DNA follows: TGTGCCAGCAGCAACGGACAGGGTAGTTCACCCCTCCACTTT.

The chain employs TRBV2 and TRBJ1-1; weak D call: TRBD1 (5 bases). The CDR3 sequence is 14 residues long. V was shortened by 0 bases and J by 9 bases, with 14 bases between the two germline ends. Per germline, CDR1 SNHLY and CDR2 FYNNEI. This CDR3 reads CASSEAPGRGKAFF. The CDR3 bases are TGTGCCAGCAGTGAAGCGCCAGGGCGGGGTAAAGCTTTCTTT.